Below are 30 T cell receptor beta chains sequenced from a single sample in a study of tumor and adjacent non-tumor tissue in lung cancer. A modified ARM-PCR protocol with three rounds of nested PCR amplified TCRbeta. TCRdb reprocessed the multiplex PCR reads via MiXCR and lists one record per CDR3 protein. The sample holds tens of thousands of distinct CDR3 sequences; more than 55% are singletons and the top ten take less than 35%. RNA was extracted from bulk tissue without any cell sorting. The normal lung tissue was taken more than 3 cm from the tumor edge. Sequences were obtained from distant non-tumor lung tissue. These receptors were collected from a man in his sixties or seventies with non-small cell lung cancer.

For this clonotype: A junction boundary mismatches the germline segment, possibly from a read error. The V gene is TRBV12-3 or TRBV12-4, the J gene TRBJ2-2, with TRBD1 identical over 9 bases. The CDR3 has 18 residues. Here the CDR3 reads CANSDYYGTGIIAGELFF. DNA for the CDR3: TGTGCCAACAGTGACTACTATGGGACAGGGATCATCGCTGGGGAGCTGTTTTTT.

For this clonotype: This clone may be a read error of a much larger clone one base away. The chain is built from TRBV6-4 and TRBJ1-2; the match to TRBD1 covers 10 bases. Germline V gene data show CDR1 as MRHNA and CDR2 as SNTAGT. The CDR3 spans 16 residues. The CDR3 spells CASSDSMGQGFYGCTF. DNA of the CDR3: TGTGCCAGCAGTGACTCAATGGGACAGGGGTTCTATGGCTGCACCTTC.

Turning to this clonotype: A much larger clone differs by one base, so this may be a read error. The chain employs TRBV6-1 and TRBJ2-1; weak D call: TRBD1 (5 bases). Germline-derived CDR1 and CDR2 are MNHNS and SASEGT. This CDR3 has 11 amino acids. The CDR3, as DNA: TGTGCTATAAGGGGCCACAATGAGCAGTTCTTC. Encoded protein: CAIRGHNEQFF.

CDR3 in DNA: TGTGCCTGGTCGGGAGGGAACACCGGGGAGCTGTTTTTT. It is translated as CAWSGGNTGELFF. This chain connects TRBV30 to TRBJ2-2, with 7 positions matching TRBD2. Germline V gene lookup returns CDR1 GTSNPN and CDR2 SVGIG (reference sequence). Losses at the gene ends were 5 bases for V and 1 base for J; bases not matched to a gene: 1. CDR3 length: 13 amino acids.

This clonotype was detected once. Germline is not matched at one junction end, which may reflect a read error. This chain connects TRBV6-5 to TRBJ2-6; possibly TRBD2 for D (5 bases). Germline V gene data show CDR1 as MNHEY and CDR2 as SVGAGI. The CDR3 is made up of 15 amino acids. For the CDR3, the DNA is TGTGCCAGCACTAGCATAGGGTCTGAGGCCAACGTCCTGACTTTC. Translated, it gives CASTSIGSEANVLTF.

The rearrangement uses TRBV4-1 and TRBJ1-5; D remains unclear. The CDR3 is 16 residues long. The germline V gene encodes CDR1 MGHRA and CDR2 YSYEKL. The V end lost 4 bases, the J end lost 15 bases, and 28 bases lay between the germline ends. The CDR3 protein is CASSPQPTGVNQPWHF. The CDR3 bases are TGCGCCAGCAGCCCCCAGCCGACGGGCGTTAATCAGCCCTGGCATTTT.

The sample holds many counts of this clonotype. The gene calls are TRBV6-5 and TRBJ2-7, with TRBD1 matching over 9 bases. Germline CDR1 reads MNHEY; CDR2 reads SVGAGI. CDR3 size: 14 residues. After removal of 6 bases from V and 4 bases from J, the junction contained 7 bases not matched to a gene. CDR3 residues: CASRNPGQGYEQYF. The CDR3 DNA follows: TGTGCCAGCAGGAACCCGGGACAGGGATACGAGCAGTACTTC.

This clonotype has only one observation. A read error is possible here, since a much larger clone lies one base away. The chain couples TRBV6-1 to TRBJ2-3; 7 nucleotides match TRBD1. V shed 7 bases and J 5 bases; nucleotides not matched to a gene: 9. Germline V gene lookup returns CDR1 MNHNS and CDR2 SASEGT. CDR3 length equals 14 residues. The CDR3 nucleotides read TGTGCCAGCACCATACAGGGGACGAGAGATACGCAGTATTTT. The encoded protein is CASTIQGTRDTQYF.

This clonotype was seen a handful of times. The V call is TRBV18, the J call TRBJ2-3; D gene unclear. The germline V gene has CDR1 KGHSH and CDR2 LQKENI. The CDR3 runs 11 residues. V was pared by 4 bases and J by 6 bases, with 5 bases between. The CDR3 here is CASSQGDTQYF. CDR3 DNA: TGTGCCAGCTCACAGGGCGATACGCAGTATTTT.

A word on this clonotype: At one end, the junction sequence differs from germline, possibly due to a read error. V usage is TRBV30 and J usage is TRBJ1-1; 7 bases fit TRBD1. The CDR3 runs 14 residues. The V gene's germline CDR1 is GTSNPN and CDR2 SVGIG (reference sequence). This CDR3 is CAWSPGGMNTEAFF. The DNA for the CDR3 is TGTGCCTGGAGCCCAGGGGGAATGAACACTGAAGCATTCTTT.

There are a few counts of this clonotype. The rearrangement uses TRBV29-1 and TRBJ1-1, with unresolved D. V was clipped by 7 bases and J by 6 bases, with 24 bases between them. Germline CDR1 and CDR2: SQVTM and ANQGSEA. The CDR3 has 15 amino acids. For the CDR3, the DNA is TGCAGCGGAGCAAACGGTATTTCGGGTAACGCTGAAGCTTTCTTT. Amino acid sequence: CSGANGISGNAEAFF. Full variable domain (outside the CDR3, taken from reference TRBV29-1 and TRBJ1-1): SAVISQKPSRDICQRGTSLTIQCQVDSQVTMMFWYRQQPGQSLTLIATANQGSEATYESGFVIDKFPISRPNLTFSTLTVSNMSPEDSSIYLCSGANGISGNAEAFFGQGTRLTVV.

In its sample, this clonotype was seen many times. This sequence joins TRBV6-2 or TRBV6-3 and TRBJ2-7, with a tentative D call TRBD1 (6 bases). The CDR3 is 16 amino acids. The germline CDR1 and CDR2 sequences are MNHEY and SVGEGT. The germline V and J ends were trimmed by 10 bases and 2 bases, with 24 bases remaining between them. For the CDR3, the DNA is TGTGCCACTCGGAAAGGGGGATTATCAGCCACCTACGAGCAGTACTTC. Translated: CATRKGGLSATYEQYF.

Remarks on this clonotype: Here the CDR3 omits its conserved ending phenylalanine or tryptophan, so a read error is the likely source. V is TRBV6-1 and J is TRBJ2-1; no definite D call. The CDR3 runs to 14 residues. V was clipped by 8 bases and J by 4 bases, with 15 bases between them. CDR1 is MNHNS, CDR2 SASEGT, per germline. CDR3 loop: CASAPARRYNEQFL. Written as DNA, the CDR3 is TGTGCCAGCGCCCCCGCCAGGAGATACAATGAGCAGTTCCTC.

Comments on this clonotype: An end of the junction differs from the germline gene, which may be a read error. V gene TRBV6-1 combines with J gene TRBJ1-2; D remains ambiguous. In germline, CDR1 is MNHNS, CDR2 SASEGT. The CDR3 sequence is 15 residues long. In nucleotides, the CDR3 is TGTGCAAGCAGTATAACAGCCTCCTCTAACTATGGCTACACCTTC. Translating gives CASSITASSNYGYTF.

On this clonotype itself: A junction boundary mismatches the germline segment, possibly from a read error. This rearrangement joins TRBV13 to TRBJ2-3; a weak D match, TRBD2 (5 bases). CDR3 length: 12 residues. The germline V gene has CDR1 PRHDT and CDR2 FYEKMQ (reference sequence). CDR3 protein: CVSSLGRGTQYF. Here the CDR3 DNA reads TGTGTCAGCAGTTTAGGCCGGGGTACGCAGTATTTT.

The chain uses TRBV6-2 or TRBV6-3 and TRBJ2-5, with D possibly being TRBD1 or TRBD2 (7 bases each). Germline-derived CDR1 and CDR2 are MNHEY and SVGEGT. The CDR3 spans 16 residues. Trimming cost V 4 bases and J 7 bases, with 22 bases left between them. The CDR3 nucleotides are TGTGCCAGCAGTTCAGGACTAGTGGGCTCAGGGGGGACCCAGTACTTC. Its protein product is CASSSGLVGSGGTQYF.

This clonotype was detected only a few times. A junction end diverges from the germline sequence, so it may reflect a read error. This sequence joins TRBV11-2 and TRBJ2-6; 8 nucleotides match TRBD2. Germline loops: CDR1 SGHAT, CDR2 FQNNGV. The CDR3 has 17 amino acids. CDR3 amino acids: CASSSRGGSSGANALTF. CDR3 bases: TGTGCCAGCAGCTCCCGGGGGGGCAGCTCTGGGGCCAACGCCCTGACTTTT. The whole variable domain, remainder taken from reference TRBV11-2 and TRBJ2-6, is EAGVAQSPRYKIIEKRQSVAFWCNPISGHATLYWYQQILGQGPKLLIQFQNNGVVDDSQLPKDRFSAERLKGVDSTLKIQPAKLEDSAVYLCASSSRGGSSGANALTFGAGSRLTVL.

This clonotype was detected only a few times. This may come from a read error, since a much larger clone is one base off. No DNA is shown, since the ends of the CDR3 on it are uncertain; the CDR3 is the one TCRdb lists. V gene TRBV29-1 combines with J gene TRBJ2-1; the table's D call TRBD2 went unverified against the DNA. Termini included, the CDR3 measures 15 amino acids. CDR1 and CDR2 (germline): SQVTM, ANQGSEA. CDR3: CSVFGTGSSYNEQSF.

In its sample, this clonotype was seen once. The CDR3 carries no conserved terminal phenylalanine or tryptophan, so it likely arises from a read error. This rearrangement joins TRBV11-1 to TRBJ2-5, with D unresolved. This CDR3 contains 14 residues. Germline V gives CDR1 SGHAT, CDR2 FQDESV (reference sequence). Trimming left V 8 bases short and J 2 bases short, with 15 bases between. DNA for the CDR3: TGTGCCAGCGGCCGACGGCTAGGGCAAGAGACCCAGTACCTC. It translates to CASGRRLGQETQYL.

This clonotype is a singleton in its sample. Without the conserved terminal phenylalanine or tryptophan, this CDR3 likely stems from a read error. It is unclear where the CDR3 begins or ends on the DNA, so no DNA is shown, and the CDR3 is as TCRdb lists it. CDR3 residues: CASNNGAEDFL. The rearrangement links TRBV5-1 to TRBJ1-1. Ends included, the CDR3 has 11 residues. Germline V gene lookup returns CDR1 SGHRS and CDR2 YFSETQ.

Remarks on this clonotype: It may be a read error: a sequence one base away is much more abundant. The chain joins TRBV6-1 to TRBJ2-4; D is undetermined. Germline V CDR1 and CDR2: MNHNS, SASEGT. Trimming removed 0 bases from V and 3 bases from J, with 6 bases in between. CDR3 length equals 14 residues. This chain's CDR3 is CASSEAVGKNIQYF. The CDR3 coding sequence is TGTGCCAGCAGTGAAGCAGTAGGCAAAAACATTCAGTACTTC.

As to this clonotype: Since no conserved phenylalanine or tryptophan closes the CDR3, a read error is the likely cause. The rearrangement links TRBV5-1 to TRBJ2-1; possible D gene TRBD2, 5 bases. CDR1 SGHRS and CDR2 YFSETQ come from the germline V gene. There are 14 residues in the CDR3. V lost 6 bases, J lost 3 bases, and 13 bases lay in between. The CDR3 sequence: CASTNGEYYNEQFL. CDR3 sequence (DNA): TGCGCCAGCACCAATGGGGAGTACTACAATGAGCAGTTCTTA.

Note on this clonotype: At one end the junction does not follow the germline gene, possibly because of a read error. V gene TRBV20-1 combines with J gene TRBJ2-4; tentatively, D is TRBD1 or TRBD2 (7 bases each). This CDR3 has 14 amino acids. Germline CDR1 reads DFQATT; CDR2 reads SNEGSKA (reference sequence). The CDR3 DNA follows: TGCAGTGCTCACTTAGCGCAGGGGGGGAACATTCAGTCCTTC. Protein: CSAHLAQGGNIQSF.

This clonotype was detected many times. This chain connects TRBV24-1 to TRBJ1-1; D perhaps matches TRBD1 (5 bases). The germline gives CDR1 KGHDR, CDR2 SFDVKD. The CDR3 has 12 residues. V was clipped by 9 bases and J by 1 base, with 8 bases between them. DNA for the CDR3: TGTGCCACCGGGGGGGGGAACACTGAAGCTTTCTTT. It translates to CATGGGNTEAFF.

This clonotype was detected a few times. CDR3 coding DNA: TGTGCCAACACCTTGGACAGGGGGATTTACGAGCAGTACTTC. Translation: CANTLDRGIYEQYF. This chain joins TRBV6-6 and TRBJ2-7, with 10 positions matching TRBD1. This CDR3 is 14 amino acids long. V was pared by 10 bases and J by 4 bases, with 10 bases of the junction left unmatched. CDR1 and CDR2 from the germline V gene are MNHNY and SVGAGI (reference sequence).

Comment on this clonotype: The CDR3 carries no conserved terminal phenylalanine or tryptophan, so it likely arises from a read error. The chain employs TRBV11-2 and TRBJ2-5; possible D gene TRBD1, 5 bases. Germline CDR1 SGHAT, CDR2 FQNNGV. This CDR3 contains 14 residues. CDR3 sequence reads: CASHSQGHQESQYL. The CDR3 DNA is TGTGCCAGCCATAGCCAGGGTCATCAAGAGAGCCAGTACTTA.

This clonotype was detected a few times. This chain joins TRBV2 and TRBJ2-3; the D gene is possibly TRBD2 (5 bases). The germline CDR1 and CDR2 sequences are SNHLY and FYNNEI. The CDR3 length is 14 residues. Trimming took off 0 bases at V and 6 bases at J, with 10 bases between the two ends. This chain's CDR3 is CASSEAIASDTQYF. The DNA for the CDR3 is TGTGCCAGCAGTGAAGCAATAGCGTCGGATACGCAGTATTTT.

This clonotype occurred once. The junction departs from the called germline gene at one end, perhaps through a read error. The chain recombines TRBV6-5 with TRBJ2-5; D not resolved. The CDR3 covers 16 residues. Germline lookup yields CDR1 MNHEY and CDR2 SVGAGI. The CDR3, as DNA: TGTGCTAGCAATTACTCGACTCCCCCGGGCAGCGAGACCAAGTACTTC. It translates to CASNYSTPPGSETKYF.

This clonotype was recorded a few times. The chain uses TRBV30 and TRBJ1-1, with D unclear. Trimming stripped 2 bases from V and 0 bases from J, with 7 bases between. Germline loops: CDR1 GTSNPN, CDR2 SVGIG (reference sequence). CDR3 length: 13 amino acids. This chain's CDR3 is CAWSRSVNTEAFF. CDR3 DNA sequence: TGTGCCTGGAGTCGTTCGGTGAACACTGAAGCTTTCTTT.

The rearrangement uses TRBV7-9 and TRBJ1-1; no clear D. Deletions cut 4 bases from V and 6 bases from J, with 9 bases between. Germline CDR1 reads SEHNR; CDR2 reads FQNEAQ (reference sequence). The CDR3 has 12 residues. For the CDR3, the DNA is TGTGCCAGCAGCTCAGACCACGCTGAAGCTTTCTTT. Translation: CASSSDHAEAFF. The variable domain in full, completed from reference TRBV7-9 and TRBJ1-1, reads DTGVSQNPRHKITKRGQNVTFRCDPISEHNRLYWYRQTLGQGPEFLTYFQNEAQLEKSRLLSDRFSAERPKGSFSTLEIQRTEQGDSAMYLCASSSDHAEAFFGQGTRLTVV.